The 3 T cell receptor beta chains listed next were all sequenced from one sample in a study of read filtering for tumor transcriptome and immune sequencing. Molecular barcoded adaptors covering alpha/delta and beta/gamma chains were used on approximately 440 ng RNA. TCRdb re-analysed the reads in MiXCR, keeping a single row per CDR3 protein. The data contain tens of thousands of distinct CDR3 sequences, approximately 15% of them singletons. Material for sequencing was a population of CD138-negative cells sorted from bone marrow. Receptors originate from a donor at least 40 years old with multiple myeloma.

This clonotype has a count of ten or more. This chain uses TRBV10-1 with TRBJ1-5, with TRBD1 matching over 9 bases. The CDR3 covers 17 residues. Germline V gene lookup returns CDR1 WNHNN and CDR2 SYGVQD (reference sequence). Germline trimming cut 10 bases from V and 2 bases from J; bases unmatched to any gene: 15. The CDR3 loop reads CAIWGQGRKNGNQPQHF. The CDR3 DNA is TGCGCCATTTGGGGACAGGGTAGGAAAAACGGCAATCAGCCCCAGCATTTT.

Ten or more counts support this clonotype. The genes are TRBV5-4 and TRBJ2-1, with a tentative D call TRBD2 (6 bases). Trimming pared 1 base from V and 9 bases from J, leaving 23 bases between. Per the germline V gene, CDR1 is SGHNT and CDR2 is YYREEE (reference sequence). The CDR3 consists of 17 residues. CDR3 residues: CASSLTGGTFKTFEQFF. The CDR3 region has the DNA TGTGCCAGCAGCTTGACGGGCGGGACCTTCAAAACATTTGAGCAGTTCTTC. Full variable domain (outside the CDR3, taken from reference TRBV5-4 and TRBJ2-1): ETGVTQSPTHLIKTRGQQVTLRCSSQSGHNTVSWYQQALGQGPQFIFQYYREEENGRGNFPPRFSGLQFPNYSSELNVNALELDDSALYLCASSLTGGTFKTFEQFFGPGTRLTVL.

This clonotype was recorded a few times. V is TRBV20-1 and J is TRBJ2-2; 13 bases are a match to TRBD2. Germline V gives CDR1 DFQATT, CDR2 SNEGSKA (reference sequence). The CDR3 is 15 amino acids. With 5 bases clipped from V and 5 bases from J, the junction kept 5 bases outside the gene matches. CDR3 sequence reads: CSARRTSGSTGELFF. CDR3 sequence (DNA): TGCAGTGCTCGCAGGACTAGCGGGAGTACCGGGGAGCTGTTTTTT.